What follows describes a single T cell receptor (beta chain). Its antigen is unidentified. This entry is derived from a study of beta chain features in type 1 diabetes. About the study: Investigators examined nearly 110,000,000 sorted cells across all samples.

Reverse transcribing all isolated RNA meant expressed TCRB transcripts were sequenced. Some clones are missing from TCRdb's copy, which holds only in-frame ones; the method was immunoSEQ multiplex PCR. Among 640,000 or so clones, around an eighth were seen once, and the ten largest hold 0.022%. Overall study findings and caveats: Whether HLA type influences TCRB rearrangement remained unresolved here. Across all four CD4+ subsets, people with type 1 diabetes showed modestly shorter TCRB CDR3s.

With 8 bases clipped from V and 5 bases from J, the junction kept 7 bases outside the gene matches. Germline CDR1 MGHDK, CDR2 SYGVNS. The CDR3 totals 14 residues. This sequence joins TRBV25-1 and TRBJ2-5; 11 nucleotides align to TRBD2. Sequencing was done on a sample of naive CD4+ T cells from blood. This clonotype originated in a man between 18 and 35 years old with type 1 diabetes. DNA of the CDR3: TGTGCCAGCTCTGCTAGCGGGGGGCCGGAGACCCAGTACTTC. Translation gives CASSASGGPETQYF.